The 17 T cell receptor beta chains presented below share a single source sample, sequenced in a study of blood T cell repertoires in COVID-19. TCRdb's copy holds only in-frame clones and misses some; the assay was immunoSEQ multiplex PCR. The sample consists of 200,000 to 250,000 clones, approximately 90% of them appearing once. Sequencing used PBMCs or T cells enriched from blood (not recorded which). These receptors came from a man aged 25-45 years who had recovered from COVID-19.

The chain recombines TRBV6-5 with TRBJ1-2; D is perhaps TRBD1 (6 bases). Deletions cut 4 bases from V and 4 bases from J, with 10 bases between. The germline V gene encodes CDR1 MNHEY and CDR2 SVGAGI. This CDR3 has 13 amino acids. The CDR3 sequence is CASSSLTGYGYTF. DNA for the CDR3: TGTGCCAGCAGTTCGTTGACAGGCTATGGCTACACCTTC.

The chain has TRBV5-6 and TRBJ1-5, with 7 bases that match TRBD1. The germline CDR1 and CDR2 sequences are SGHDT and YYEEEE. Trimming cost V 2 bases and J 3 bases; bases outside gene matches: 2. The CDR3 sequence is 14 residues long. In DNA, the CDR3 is TGTGCCAGCAGCTTTGACAGGGCCAATCAGCCCCAGCATTTT. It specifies CASSFDRANQPQHF. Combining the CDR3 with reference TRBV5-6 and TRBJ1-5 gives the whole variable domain DAGVTQSPTHLIKTRGQQVTLRCSPKSGHDTVSWYQQALGQGPQFIFQYYEEEERQRGNFPDRFSGHQFPNYSSELNVNALLLGDSALYLCASSFDRANQPQHFGDGTRLSIL.

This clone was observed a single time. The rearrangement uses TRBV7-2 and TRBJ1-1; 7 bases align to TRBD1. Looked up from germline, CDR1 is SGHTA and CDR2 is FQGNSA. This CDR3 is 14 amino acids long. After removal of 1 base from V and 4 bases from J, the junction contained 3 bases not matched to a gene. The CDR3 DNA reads TGTGCCAGCAGCTTAGGACAGGGATTCACTGAAGCTTTCTTT. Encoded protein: CASSLGQGFTEAFF.

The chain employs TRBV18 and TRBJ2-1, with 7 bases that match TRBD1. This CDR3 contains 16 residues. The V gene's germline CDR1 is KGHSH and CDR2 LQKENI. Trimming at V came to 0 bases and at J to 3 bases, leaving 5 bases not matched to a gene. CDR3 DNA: TGTGCCAGCTCACCACCGGTGTCAGGGGGCTACAATGAGCAGTTCTTC. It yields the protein CASSPPVSGGYNEQFF.

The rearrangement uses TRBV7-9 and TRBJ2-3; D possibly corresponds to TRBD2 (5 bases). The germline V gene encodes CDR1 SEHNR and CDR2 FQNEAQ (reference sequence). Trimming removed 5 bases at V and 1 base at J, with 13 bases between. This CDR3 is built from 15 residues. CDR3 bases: TGTGCCAGCAGCCAACGGGCGGGTGGCACAGATACGCAGTATTTT. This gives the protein CASSQRAGGTDTQYF. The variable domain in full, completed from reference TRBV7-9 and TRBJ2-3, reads DTGVSQNPRHKITKRGQNVTFRCDPISEHNRLYWYRQTLGQGPEFLTYFQNEAQLEKSRLLSDRFSAERPKGSFSTLEIQRTEQGDSAMYLCASSQRAGGTDTQYFGPGTRLTVL.

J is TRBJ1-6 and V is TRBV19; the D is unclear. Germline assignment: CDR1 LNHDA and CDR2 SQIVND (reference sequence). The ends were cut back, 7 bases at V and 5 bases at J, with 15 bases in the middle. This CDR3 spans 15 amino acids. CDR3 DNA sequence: TGTGCCAGTACCCCGGTTTTATCGGATAATTCACCCCTCCACTTT. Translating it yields CASTPVLSDNSPLHF.

CDR3 protein: CASSQAPGQGYEQYF. The CDR3, as DNA: TGTGCCAGCAGCCAGGCCCCGGGACAGGGCTACGAGCAGTACTTC. V is TRBV3-1 (or the pseudogene TRBV3-2) and J is TRBJ2-7; 9 nucleotides align to TRBD1. Germline V lookup: CDR1 LGHDT, CDR2 YNNKEL (reference sequence). The CDR3 sequence is 15 residues long. The V gene end was trimmed by 3 bases and the J gene end by 3 bases; junction bases not matched to a gene: 6.

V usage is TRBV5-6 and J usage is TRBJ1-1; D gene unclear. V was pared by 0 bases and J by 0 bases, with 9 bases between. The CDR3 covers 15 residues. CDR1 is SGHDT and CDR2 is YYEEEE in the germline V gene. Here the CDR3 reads CASSLDRGLNTEAFF. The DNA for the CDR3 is TGTGCCAGCAGCTTGGATCGGGGTCTGAACACTGAAGCTTTCTTT.

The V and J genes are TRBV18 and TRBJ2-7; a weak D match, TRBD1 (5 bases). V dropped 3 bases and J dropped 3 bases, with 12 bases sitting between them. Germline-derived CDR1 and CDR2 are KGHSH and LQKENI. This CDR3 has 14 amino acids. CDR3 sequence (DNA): TGTGCCAGCTCACCCCAAGGGGTCCTCTACGAGCAGTACTTC. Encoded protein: CASSPQGVLYEQYF.

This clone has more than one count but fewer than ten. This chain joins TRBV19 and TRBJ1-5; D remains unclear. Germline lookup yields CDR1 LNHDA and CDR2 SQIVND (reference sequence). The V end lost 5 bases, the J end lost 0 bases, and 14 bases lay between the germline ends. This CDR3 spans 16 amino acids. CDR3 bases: TGTGCCAGTAGTTTGGAAGAAAGACATAGCAATCAGCCCCAGCATTTT. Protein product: CASSLEERHSNQPQHF.

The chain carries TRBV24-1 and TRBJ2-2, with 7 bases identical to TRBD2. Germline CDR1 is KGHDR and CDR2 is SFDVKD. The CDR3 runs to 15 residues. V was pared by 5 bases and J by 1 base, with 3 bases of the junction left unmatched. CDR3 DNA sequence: TGTGCCACCAGTGTCGGACTAGAGAACACCGGGGAGCTGTTTTTT. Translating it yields CATSVGLENTGELFF.

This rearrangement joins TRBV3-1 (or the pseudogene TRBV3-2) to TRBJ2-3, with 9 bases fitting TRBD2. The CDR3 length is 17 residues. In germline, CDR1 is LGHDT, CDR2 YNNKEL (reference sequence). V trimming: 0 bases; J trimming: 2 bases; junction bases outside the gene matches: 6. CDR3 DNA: TGTGCCAGCAGCCAAGAGGTCCTAGCGGGACCCACAGATACGCAGTATTTT. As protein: CASSQEVLAGPTDTQYF.

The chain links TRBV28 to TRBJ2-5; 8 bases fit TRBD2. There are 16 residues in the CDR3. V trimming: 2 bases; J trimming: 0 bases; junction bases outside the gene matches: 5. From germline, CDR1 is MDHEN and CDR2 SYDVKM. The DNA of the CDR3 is TGTGCCAGCAGTTTAATGGCTAGCGGGTACCAAGAGACCCAGTACTTC. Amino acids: CASSLMASGYQETQYF. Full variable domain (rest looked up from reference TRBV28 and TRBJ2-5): DVKVTQSSRYLVKRTGEKVFLECVQDMDHENMFWYRQDPGLGLRLIYFSYDVKMKEKGDIPEGYSVSREKKERFSLILESASTNQTSMYLCASSLMASGYQETQYFGPGTRLLVL.

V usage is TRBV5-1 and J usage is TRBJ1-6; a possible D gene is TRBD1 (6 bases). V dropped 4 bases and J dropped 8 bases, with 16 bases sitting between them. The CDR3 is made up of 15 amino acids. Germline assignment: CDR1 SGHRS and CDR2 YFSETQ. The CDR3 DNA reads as TGCGCCAGCAGCCTGTCCGGGACACCAGATTCACCCCTCCACTTT. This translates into CASSLSGTPDSPLHF.

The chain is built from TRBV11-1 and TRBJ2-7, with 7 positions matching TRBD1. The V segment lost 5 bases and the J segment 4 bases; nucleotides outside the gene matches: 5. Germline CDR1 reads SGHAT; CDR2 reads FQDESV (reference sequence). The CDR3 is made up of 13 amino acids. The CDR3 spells CASSEGTEYEQYF. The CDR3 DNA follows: TGTGCCAGCAGCGAGGGGACAGAGTACGAGCAGTACTTC. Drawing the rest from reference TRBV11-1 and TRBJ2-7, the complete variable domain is EAEVAQSPRYKITEKSQAVAFWCDPISGHATLYWYRQILGQGPELLVQFQDESVVDDSQLPKDRFSAERLKGVDSTLKIQPAELGDSAMYLCASSEGTEYEQYFGPGTRLTVT.

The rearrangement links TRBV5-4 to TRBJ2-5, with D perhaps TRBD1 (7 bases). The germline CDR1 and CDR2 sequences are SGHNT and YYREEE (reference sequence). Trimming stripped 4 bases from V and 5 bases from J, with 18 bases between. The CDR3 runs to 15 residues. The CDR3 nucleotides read TGTGCCAGCAGCCGGACAGGAGGGGACTGGGAGACCCAGTACTTC. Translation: CASSRTGGDWETQYF.

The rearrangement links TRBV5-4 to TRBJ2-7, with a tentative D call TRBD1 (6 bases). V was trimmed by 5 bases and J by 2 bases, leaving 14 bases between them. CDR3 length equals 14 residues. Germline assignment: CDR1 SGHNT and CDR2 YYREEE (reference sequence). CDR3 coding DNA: TGTGCCAGCAGACCGGACAGTGGGACCTACGAGCAGTACTTC. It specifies CASRPDSGTYEQYF. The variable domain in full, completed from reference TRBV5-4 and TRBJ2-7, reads ETGVTQSPTHLIKTRGQQVTLRCSSQSGHNTVSWYQQALGQGPQFIFQYYREEENGRGNFPPRFSGLQFPNYSSELNVNALELDDSALYLCASRPDSGTYEQYFGPGTRLTVT.